Presented here are 9 T cell receptor beta chains from one specimen sequenced in a study of cytomegalovirus exposure and HLA in healthy donors. The PCR made use of 60 Vbeta and 13 Jbeta primers. TCRdb's copy holds only in-frame clones and misses some; the assay was immunoSEQ multiplex PCR. The repertoire holds under 150,000 clones, with 75% to 90% as singletons. Sequenced: PBMCs. These receptors were taken from a woman in her thirties or forties in good health and CMV-seronegative.

Only one count was recorded for this clone. The chain employs TRBV4-2 and TRBJ2-4; D unclear. Deletions cut 2 bases from V and 0 bases from J, with 20 bases between. The CDR3 has 19 residues. Germline CDR1 and CDR2: LGHNA and YNFKEQ. Written as DNA, the CDR3 is TGTGCCAGCAGCCAACCGGCAGGTAGTCTAAGCCTAGCCAAAAACATTCAGTACTTC. The encoded protein is CASSQPAGSLSLAKNIQYF.

The V and J genes are TRBV5-1 and TRBJ1-1, with 7 positions matching TRBD1. V lost 2 bases and J lost 2; bases outside the gene matches: 6. This CDR3 is 15 amino acids long. Germline loops: CDR1 SGHRS, CDR2 YFSETQ. The CDR3 region is CASSLRGGANTEAFF. CDR3 bases: TGCGCCAGCAGCTTACGAGGGGGCGCAAACACTGAAGCTTTCTTT.

The V and J genes are TRBV2 and TRBJ1-2; 8 bases fit TRBD1. Germline values: CDR1 SNHLY, CDR2 FYNNEI. J was trimmed by 4 bases and V by 7 bases; bases with no gene match: 8. The CDR3 is 14 amino acids. CDR3 sequence: CASTNRGAFYGYTF. CDR3 DNA: TGTGCCAGCACCAACAGGGGGGCCTTCTATGGCTACACCTTC.

This clone occurred a few times. This chain uses TRBV4-3 with TRBJ2-3; 7 positions match TRBD1. The CDR3 is 16 residues long. Germline lookup yields CDR1 LGHNA and CDR2 YSLEER. V shed 4 bases, J shed 1 base, and the junction held 8 bases outside the gene matches. The CDR3 DNA reads as TGCGCCAGCAGCCGTCACTCCGGACAGGGCACAGATACGCAGTATTTT. Translating gives CASSRHSGQGTDTQYF.

V and J are TRBV19 and TRBJ2-2; D gene uncertain. Trimming pared 5 bases from V and 5 bases from J, leaving 6 bases between. The CDR3 spans 12 residues. The germline gives CDR1 LNHDA, CDR2 SQIVND (reference sequence). CDR3 nucleotide sequence: TGTGCCAGTAGTCGTCCTACCGGGGAGCTGTTTTTT. This codes for CASSRPTGELFF.

The CDR3 reads CARSLSGVCSGAGTGELFF. CDR3 DNA: TGTGCCAGAAGCTTGTCGGGGGTTTGCTCGGGAGCGGGCACCGGGGAGCTGTTTTTT. This chain uses TRBV5-3 with TRBJ2-2, with D possibly TRBD2 on 6 matching bases. TRBV5-3 is identified as an open reading frame with a role that is uncertain. V was trimmed by 1 base and J by 4 bases, leaving 23 bases between them. The CDR3 totals 19 residues.

This rearrangement joins TRBV4-2 to TRBJ2-3; a possible D gene is TRBD2 (7 bases). This CDR3 spans 18 amino acids. Germline assignment: CDR1 LGHNA and CDR2 YNFKEQ. The ends were cut back, 1 base at V and 5 bases at J, with 22 bases in the middle. CDR3 sequence (DNA): TGTGCCAGCAGCCAAGGTGGAGTGGGGGGGCCGAGGGGAGATACGCAGTATTTT. Protein product: CASSQGGVGGPRGDTQYF.

V usage is TRBV6-6 and J usage is TRBJ1-5; tentatively, D is TRBD1 (6 bases). Per germline, CDR1 MNHNY and CDR2 SVGAGI (reference sequence). Trimming took 4 bases from V and 4 from J, leaving 11 bases between them. The CDR3 length is 14 residues. The CDR3 loop reads CASSFRTENQPQHF. The DNA of the CDR3 is TGTGCCAGCAGTTTTCGGACAGAGAATCAGCCCCAGCATTTT.

This chain joins TRBV7-8 and TRBJ1-5; the D is unclear. Germline loops: CDR1 SGHVS, CDR2 FQNEAQ. V lost 2 bases and J 4 bases, leaving 6 bases between the germline ends. The length of the CDR3 is 13 residues. CDR3 protein: CASSLSGNQPQHF. Written as DNA, the CDR3 is TGTGCCAGCAGCTTATCGGGGAATCAGCCCCAGCATTTT.